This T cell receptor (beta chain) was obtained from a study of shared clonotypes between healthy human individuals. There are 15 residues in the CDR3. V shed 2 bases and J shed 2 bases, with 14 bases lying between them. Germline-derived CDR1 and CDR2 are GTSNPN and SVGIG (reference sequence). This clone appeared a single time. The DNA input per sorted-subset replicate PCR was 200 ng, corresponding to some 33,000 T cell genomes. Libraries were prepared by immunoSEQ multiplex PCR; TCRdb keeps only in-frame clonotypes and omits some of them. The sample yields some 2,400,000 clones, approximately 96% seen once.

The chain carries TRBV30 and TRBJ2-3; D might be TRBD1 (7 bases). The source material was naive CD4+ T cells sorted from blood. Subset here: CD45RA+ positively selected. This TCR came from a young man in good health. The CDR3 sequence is CAWSSGGTATDTQYF. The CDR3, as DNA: TGTGCCTGGAGTTCAGGAGGGACAGCCACAGATACGCAGTATTTT.